The sequence of this T cell receptor (beta chain) was determined in a study of blood T cells in healthy people across ages. Germline CDR1 reads SGHTA; CDR2 reads FQGNSA. The CDR3 extends over 18 amino acids. Study-wide points: As naive T cell percentage varied, TCR beta diversity correlated strongly with it.

Worth noting for this clonotype: Its antigen is unidentified.

Then a second PCR, running roughly 6 to 12 cycles, was carried out with a sample-barcoded 5' primer and a J-beta primer mix. Through a template-switch adaptor with 12 random nucleotides, each cDNA molecule received a tag. TCRdb called the 5' RACE reads again in MiXCR, with one record for every CDR3 protein. Of about 1.5 million distinct CDR3 sequences in the sample, 40% to 45% were seen once. Peripheral blood from each donor was collected in a volume of 8.5 to 10 milliliters. The TCR sequence derives from a woman younger than 35 in good health. What was sequenced was blood. The V and J genes are TRBV7-2 and TRBJ2-1; the D gene could be TRBD1 or TRBD2 (5 bases each). The J call may be mistaken, given a closer DNA end match to TRBJ2-7. This chain's CDR3 is CASGAPVALTNSYNEQYF. DNA of the CDR3: TGTGCCAGCGGGGCCCCCGTTGCCCTGACTAACTCCTACAATGAGCAGTACTTC.